The entry below gives a single T cell receptor beta chain sequence along with its context. The entry originates in a study of T cell changes during pregnancy in multiple sclerosis. Only in-frame clones appear in the TCRdb table, and some are missing; sequencing was by immunoSEQ multiplex PCR. The data show some 70,000 clones, with roughly 92% seen just once and under 3.5% held by the top ten. V lost 4 bases and J lost 1, with 10 bases in between. The CDR3 is 13 residues long. Germline V gene sequence: CDR1 GTSNPN, CDR2 SVGIG (reference sequence). The sequence was collected from a female donor in good health, enrolled as a control in a pregnancy study. The rearrangement links TRBV30 to TRBJ1-1, with D unresolved. This sample comprised CD8+ T cells from peripheral blood mononuclear cells, obtained in the third trimester of pregnancy. CDR3 DNA: TGTGCCTGGAACCGGGGTTCGAACACTGAAGCTTTCTTT. It is translated as CAWNRGSNTEAFF.